This passage covers 13 T cell receptor beta chains from one sample sequenced in a study of Graves' ophthalmopathy and Graves' hyperthyroidism. The TCR beta CDR3 regions underwent amplification from RNA transcripts. The workflow started with a first-round RT-PCR run with HTBI primers and then moved on to a second-round multiplex PCR. TCRdb reanalysed the multiplex PCR reads using MiXCR and keeps one entry per CDR3 protein. The sample carries about 740,000 distinct CDR3 sequences, roughly 41% recorded once. The sample taken for sequencing was peripheral blood. Receptors were obtained from an adult man with Graves' ophthalmopathy.

This clonotype occurred once. The V and J genes are TRBV29-1 and TRBJ1-2; TRBD1 agrees at 12 bases. J lost 6 bases, V lost 7 bases, and 6 bases had no gene match. Germline V CDR1 and CDR2: SQVTM, ANQGSEA. The CDR3 is 13 residues long. The CDR3: CSETGTGGDGYTF. Here the CDR3 DNA reads TGCAGCGAGACCGGGACAGGGGGCGATGGCTACACCTTC. Full variable domain (missing parts from reference TRBV29-1 and TRBJ1-2): SAVISQKPSRDICQRGTSLTIQCQVDSQVTMMFWYRQQPGQSLTLIATANQGSEATYESGFVIDKFPISRPNLTFSTLTVSNMSPEDSSIYLCSETGTGGDGYTFGSGTRLTVV.

This chain uses TRBV9 with TRBJ1-1; D remains unclear. CDR3 length: 13 amino acids. Trimming took 0 bases from V and 7 from J, leaving 10 bases between them. CDR1 and CDR2 from the germline V gene are SGDLS and YYNGEE. The CDR3 is CASSVVLGIEAFF. The CDR3 DNA follows: TGTGCCAGCAGCGTAGTGTTGGGGATTGAAGCTTTCTTT.

This clonotype was observed a handful of times. The gene calls are TRBV2 and TRBJ2-2; no clear D. There are 15 residues in the CDR3. CDR1 and CDR2 from the germline V gene are SNHLY and FYNNEI. V was trimmed by 4 bases and J by 2 bases, leaving 11 bases between them. Here the CDR3 DNA reads TGTGCCAGCAGTGCCCATAACAAAAACACCGGGGAGCTGTTTTTT. As protein: CASSAHNKNTGELFF.

With respect to this clonotype: One junction end does not reproduce the germline sequence, and a read error may be involved. The chain joins TRBV10-1 to TRBJ2-7; 10 nucleotides match TRBD1. The CDR3 contains 15 residues. The germline CDR1 and CDR2 sequences are WNHNN and SYGVQD (reference sequence). The CDR3 nucleotides read TGTGCCAGCAGCCAGGGGACAGGGGCGGCCTACGAGCAGTACTTC. As protein: CASSQGTGAAYEQYF.

The chain employs TRBV9 and TRBJ1-1; no firm D call. V was shortened by 0 bases and J by 12 bases, with 0 bases between the two germline ends. The CDR3 has 8 amino acids. CDR1 and CDR2 (germline): SGDLS, YYNGEE. CDR3 sequence: CASSVAFF. The DNA of the CDR3 is TGTGCCAGCAGCGTAGCTTTCTTT.

The V and J genes are TRBV25-1 and TRBJ2-2, with D possibly being TRBD1 (5 bases). Germline V gene sequence: CDR1 MGHDK, CDR2 SYGVNS. The V gene lost 5 bases and the J gene lost 6 bases, with 13 bases spanning the gap. The CDR3 sequence is 14 residues long. The CDR3 protein is CASSKTEDPGELFF. CDR3 nucleotides: TGTGCCAGCAGTAAGACAGAGGATCCCGGGGAGCTGTTTTTT.

The genes are TRBV11-1 and TRBJ1-1, with a tentative D call TRBD1 (5 bases). This CDR3 is 14 amino acids long. V lost 5 bases and J lost 11, with 21 bases in between. Germline V lookup: CDR1 SGHAT, CDR2 FQDESV (reference sequence). The CDR3 DNA reads as TGTGCCAGCAGCGAGGACTCGGGGCTTACTAAGGCTTTCTTT. Residues: CASSEDSGLTKAFF.

This clonotype was detected ten times or more. The rearrangement joins TRBV7-8 to TRBJ1-2; 7 bases match TRBD1. Germline trimming cut 5 bases from V and 5 bases from J; bases unmatched to any gene: 11. Per germline, CDR1 SGHVS and CDR2 FQNEAQ. This CDR3 region has 15 residues. The DNA of the CDR3 is TGTGCCAGCAGCCCGGGCGGAGGGGGCATGTATGGCTACACCTTC. It encodes CASSPGGGGMYGYTF.

This clonotype came up a few times. The CDR3 DNA reads as TGTGCCAGCAGCTTATTGGGAAAAAGGACTAGCGGCTACGAGCAGTACTTC. This translates into CASSLLGKRTSGYEQYF. The chain is built from TRBV11-2 and TRBJ2-7; TRBD2 aligns across 10 bases. Trimming took 2 bases from V and 3 from J; bases not matched to a gene: 10. Looked up from germline, CDR1 is SGHAT and CDR2 is FQNNGV. The CDR3 runs 17 residues.

At least ten counts were recorded for this clonotype. This chain connects TRBV9 to TRBJ2-7; perhaps TRBD2 as D (5 bases). Germline V gene sequence: CDR1 SGDLS, CDR2 YYNGEE. V was cut by 0 bases and J by 1 base, with 8 bases left in between. The CDR3 is 14 residues long. CDR3 sequence (DNA): TGTGCCAGCAGCGTAGCCTCGGGGTCCTACGAGCAGTACTTC. Translated, it gives CASSVASGSYEQYF.

V usage is TRBV9 and J usage is TRBJ1-6, with D perhaps matching TRBD1 (5 bases). CDR1 and CDR2 from the germline V gene are SGDLS and YYNGEE. Trimming cost V 7 bases and J 7 bases, with 18 bases left between them. CDR3 length: 15 amino acids. The CDR3 reads CASSPPGRPNSPLHF. The CDR3 DNA reads as TGTGCCAGCTCACCACCAGGGCGCCCGAATTCACCCCTCCACTTT.

The gene calls are TRBV20-1 and TRBJ1-1; D is possibly TRBD1 (6 bases). From germline, CDR1 is DFQATT and CDR2 SNEGSKA (reference sequence). This CDR3 has 13 residues. V dropped 3 bases and J dropped 6 bases, with 14 bases sitting between them. The CDR3 protein is CSASAGEGAEAFF. DNA for the CDR3: TGCAGTGCTAGCGCAGGGGAGGGGGCTGAAGCTTTCTTT.

This clonotype was counted ten times or more. DNA of the CDR3: TGTGCCAGCAGCCCTCGGACTAGCGCCTCCTACGAGCAGTACTTC. Its protein is CASSPRTSASYEQYF. The chain combines TRBV7-2 with TRBJ2-7; 9 nucleotides align to TRBD2. CDR3 length: 15 amino acids. Trimming removed 5 bases from V and 0 bases from J; junction bases left unmatched: 5. Germline V CDR1 and CDR2: SGHTA, FQGNSA.